The present entry profiles one T cell receptor (beta chain) with its context. Its antigen is not identified. Unmatched junction bases numbered 8, after V lost 0 bases and J lost 6 bases. Germline V gene sequence: CDR1 LNHNV, CDR2 YYDKDF (reference sequence). There are 15 residues in the CDR3. These data are taken from a study of memory CD4+ T cells and cytomegalovirus serostatus. At the level of the study: Of the healthy Belgian adults, roughly ten were CMV seropositive and approximately 25 seronegative.

The sort gate was single viable CD3+CD4+CD8-CD45RO+ cells for memory CD4+ T cells. Donors' CMV status reflects serum IgG against pp150, pp28, p38, p52. Findings and caveats of the study: The CMV-associated TCR signature appears largely within the CD4+ memory repertoire. Repertoires predicted CMV serostatus with median bootstrapped AUC of about 0.95.

The repertoire was sequenced with immunoSEQ multiplex PCR; TCRdb's copy has only in-frame clones and lacks some. The repertoire holds approximately 88,000 clones, with 80% as singletons. This rearrangement joins TRBV15 to TRBJ2-7; 7 bases agree with TRBD2. The receptor was isolated from an adult in good health and CMV-seropositive. The source material was memory CD4+ T cells from blood. The CDR3 DNA is TGTGCCACCAGCAGAGATCCCGGACTAGTCGGCGAGCAGTACTTC. Translation: CATSRDPGLVGEQYF.